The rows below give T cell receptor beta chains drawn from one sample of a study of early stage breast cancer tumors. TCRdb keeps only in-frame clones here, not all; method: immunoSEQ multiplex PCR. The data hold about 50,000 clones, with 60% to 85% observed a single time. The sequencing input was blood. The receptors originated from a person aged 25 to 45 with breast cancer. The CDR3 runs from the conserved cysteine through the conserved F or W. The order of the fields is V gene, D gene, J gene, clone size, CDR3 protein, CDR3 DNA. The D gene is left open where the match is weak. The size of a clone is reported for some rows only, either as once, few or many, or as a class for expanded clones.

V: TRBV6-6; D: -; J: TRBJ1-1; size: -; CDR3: CASRSDRARTEAFF; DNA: TGTGCCAGCAGGTCGGACAGAGCTCGCACTGAAGCTTTCTTT
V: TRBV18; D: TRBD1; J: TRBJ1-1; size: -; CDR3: CASSSTGGDTEAFF; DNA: TGTGCCAGCTCATCCACAGGGGGGGACACTGAAGCTTTCTTT
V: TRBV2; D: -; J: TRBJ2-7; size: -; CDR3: CASSPPLRTYLYF; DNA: TGTGCCAGCAGTCCCCCTCTAAGGACCTATCTGTACTTC
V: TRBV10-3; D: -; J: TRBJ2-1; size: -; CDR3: CAIKGGASSYNEQFF; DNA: TGTGCCATCAAGGGCGGGGCCAGCTCCTACAATGAGCAGTTCTTC
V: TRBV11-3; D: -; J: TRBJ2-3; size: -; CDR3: CASSARSNGDTQYF; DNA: TGTGCCAGCAGCGCTAGGTCTAATGGAGATACGCAGTATTTT
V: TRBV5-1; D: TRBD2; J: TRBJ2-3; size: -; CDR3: CASSRTGTSRAADTQYF; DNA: TGCGCCAGCAGCAGAACCGGGACTAGCAGAGCCGCAGATACGCAGTATTTT
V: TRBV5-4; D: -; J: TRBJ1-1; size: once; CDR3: CASNGENTEAFF; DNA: TGTGCCTCTAATGGGGAGAACACTGAAGCTTTCTTT
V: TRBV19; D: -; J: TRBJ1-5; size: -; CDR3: CASRPQGASNQPQHF; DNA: TGTGCCAGTAGACCTCAGGGTGCTTCTAATCAGCCCCAGCATTTT
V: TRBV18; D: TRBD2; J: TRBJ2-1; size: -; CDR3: CASSPPSGSSYNEQFF; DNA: TGTGCCAGCTCACCCCCTAGCGGCAGCTCCTACAATGAGCAGTTCTTC
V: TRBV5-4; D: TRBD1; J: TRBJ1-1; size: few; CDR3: CASRPGQGRTEAFF; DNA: TGTGCCAGCAGGCCTGGACAGGGGAGAACTGAAGCTTTCTTT
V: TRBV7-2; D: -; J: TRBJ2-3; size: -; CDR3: CASSVFPPPDTQYF; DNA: TGTGCCAGCAGCGTATTTCCCCCCCCTGATACGCAGTATTTT
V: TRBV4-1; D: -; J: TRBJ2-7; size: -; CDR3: CASSQGGRSSYEQYF; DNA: TGCGCCAGCAGCCAAGGGGGAAGGTCCTCCTACGAGCAGTACTTC
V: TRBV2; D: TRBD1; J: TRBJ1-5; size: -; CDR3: CASRERTGFDQPQHF; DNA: TGTGCCAGCAGGGAGCGGACAGGGTTTGATCAGCCCCAGCATTTT
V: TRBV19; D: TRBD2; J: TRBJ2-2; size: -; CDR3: CASSQRELAGAGELFF; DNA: TGTGCCAGTAGTCAAAGGGAACTAGCGGGAGCCGGGGAGCTGTTTTTT
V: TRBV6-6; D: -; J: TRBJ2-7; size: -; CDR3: CASSPSISASFYEQYF; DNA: TGTGCCAGCAGCCCGTCGATTTCAGCTTCTTTCTACGAGCAGTACTTC
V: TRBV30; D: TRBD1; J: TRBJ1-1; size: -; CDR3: CARDRAAGTEAFF; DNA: TGTGCCAGGGACAGGGCGGCAGGCACTGAAGCTTTCTTT
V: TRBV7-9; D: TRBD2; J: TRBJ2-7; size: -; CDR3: CASSLESLAGGYEQYF; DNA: TGTGCCAGCAGCTTAGAGTCGCTAGCGGGAGGGTACGAGCAGTACTTC
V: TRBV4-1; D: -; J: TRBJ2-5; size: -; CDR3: CASSQGWGVERRQETQYF; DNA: TGCGCCAGCAGCCAAGGGTGGGGTGTCGAGCGGAGACAAGAGACCCAGTACTTC
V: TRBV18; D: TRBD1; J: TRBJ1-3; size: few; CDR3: CASSPGGGPSNTIYF; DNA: TGTGCCAGCTCACCGGGAGGGGGCCCAAGCAACACCATATATTTT